This T cell receptor beta chain is from a study of shared clonotypes between healthy human individuals. CDR1 is MNHNY and CDR2 is SVGAGI in the germline V gene (reference sequence). This CDR3 region has 13 residues. Deletions cut 4 bases from V and 4 bases from J, with 8 bases between. Note on this clone: Distinct nucleotide sequences in the sample also encode this CDR3.

Donors were healthy HIV-negative adults without recent acute infections or vaccinations. The method was immunoSEQ multiplex PCR; TCRdb's version includes in-frame clones alone and lacks a portion of them. The data hold about 2.4 million clones, with 80% to 95% observed a single time. This sequence joins TRBV6-6 and TRBJ1-5, with D perhaps matching TRBD1 (5 bases). The sample consisted of naive CD4+ T cells from PBMCs. The subset is: CD45RA+ positively selected. The origin of this receptor is a man aged 18 to 29 in good health. Some clones in this sample may be carry-over from other donors' samples. Here the CDR3 reads CASSSQGNQPQHF. The CDR3 DNA reads TGTGCCAGCAGTTCTCAGGGAAATCAGCCCCAGCATTTT.